The present entry profiles one T cell receptor beta chain with its context. Antigen specificity is unknown. This sample stems from a study of T cell responses to AZD1222 COVID-19 vaccine. This CDR3 comprises 15 residues. From germline, CDR1 is ENHRY and CDR2 SYGVKD. The V end was cut by 6 bases, the J end by 0 bases, with 15 bases between. The data were produced by immunoSEQ multiplex PCR, yet TCRdb's version contains in-frame clones alone and is incomplete. The repertoire consists of 200,000 or so clones, with 80% to 90% occurring once and the leading ten covering around 2.9%. Broader study findings: Spike-specific TCR breadth and depth grew following two AZD1222 doses. Donors, mostly white British, included more females; clonal diversity was possibly underestimated.

This sample comprised peripheral blood, obtained on day 0 of MenACWY control vaccination. The chain couples TRBV10-3 to TRBJ2-7, with TRBD2 as a possible D gene (7 bases). The TCR comes from an adult in good health. This chain's CDR3 is CAIREGGASSYEQYF. In DNA form, the CDR3 reads TGTGCCATCAGAGAAGGGGGGGCAAGCTCCTACGAGCAGTACTTC.